These T cell receptor beta chains were read from a single sample in a study of PD-1 blockade in classical Hodgkin lymphoma. Assay used: immunoSEQ multiplex PCR; TCRdb lists only in-frame clones, some missing. The sample holds just under 45,000 clones, around 72% seen once. The source was peripheral blood mononuclear cells (PBMCs), collected before the second cycle of nivolumab. These receptor sequences come from a human donor with classical Hodgkin lymphoma. The CDR3 runs from the conserved cysteine through the conserved F or W. The order of the fields is CDR3 length, clone size, V gene, J gene, D gene, CDR3 DNA, CDR3 protein. D genes are given only for firm matches. Clone size is stated in some rows and not others, as once, few, many or a class when expanded.

>14|-|TRBV7-6|TRBJ1-1|-
TGTGCCAGCAGCTTAGTTGGGGAGAGGGATGAAGCTTTCTTT
CASSLVGERDEAFF
>15|few|TRBV5-6|TRBJ1-6|-
TGTGCCAGCAGCTTGGCGGGACGCTTATTCACACCCCTCCACTTT
CASSLAGRLFTPLHF
>16|once|TRBV11-2|TRBJ1-5|-
TGTGCCAGCAGCTTAGGAAGGCAGGGACCCAATCAGCCCCAGCATTTT
CASSLGRQGPNQPQHF
>15|-|TRBV7-2|TRBJ1-3|-
TGTGCCAGCAGCTTAGAAGAGGGATCTGGAAACACCATATATTTT
CASSLEEGSGNTIYF
>13|-|TRBV4-3|TRBJ2-5|-
TGCGCCAGCAGCCAAGCAGGGAGGGAGACCCAGTACTTC
CASSQAGRETQYF
>17|-|TRBV10-3|TRBJ2-7|TRBD2
TGTGCCATCAGTGAAGGACTAGCGGGATCAACCTCCTACGAGCAGTACTTC
CAISEGLAGSTSYEQYF
>15|-|TRBV5-8|TRBJ2-7|TRBD1
TGTGCCAGCAGCCTAGCCGGGACAGGGGTTTACGAGCAGTACTTC
CASSLAGTGVYEQYF
>15|-|TRBV14|TRBJ2-7|-
TGTGCCAGCAGCCAAGGGAGGGGGCCACTAAACGAGCAGTACTTC
CASSQGRGPLNEQYF
>16|-|TRBV9|TRBJ1-2|TRBD1
TGTGCCAGCAGCGCTCGTACAGGGGGCGCCTCCTATGGCTACACCTTC
CASSARTGGASYGYTF
>14|-|TRBV2|TRBJ2-7|TRBD1
TGTGCCAGCAGTGAAGGGACAGGGGTCTACGAGCAGTACTTC
CASSEGTGVYEQYF
>15|-|TRBV6-5|TRBJ2-2|-
TGTGCCAGCAGGGCAGGGGTCTCGAACACCGGGGAGCTGTTTTTT
CASRAGVSNTGELFF
>14|-|TRBV30|TRBJ2-3|-
TGTGCCTGGAGCACGGGACTTCCCACAGATACGCAGTATTTT
CAWSTGLPTDTQYF
>15|-|TRBV19|TRBJ1-3|-
TGTGCCAGCCTGATTGGAGGGACGGTCGGAAACACCATATATTTT
CASLIGGTVGNTIYF
>15|-|TRBV7-8|TRBJ1-5|-
TGTGCCAGCAGCTCTCAGGGTGTTAGCAATCAGCCCCAGCATTTT
CASSSQGVSNQPQHF
>15|-|TRBV7-6|TRBJ2-1|TRBD2
TGTGCCAGCACCTCAGGGACTAGCGGGAGTAATGAGCAGTTCTTC
CASTSGTSGSNEQFF
>15|few|TRBV28|TRBJ1-5|-
TGTGCCAGCAGTTTCGTCCGTGAGGCAGGTCAGCCCCAGCATTTT
CASSFVREAGQPQHF